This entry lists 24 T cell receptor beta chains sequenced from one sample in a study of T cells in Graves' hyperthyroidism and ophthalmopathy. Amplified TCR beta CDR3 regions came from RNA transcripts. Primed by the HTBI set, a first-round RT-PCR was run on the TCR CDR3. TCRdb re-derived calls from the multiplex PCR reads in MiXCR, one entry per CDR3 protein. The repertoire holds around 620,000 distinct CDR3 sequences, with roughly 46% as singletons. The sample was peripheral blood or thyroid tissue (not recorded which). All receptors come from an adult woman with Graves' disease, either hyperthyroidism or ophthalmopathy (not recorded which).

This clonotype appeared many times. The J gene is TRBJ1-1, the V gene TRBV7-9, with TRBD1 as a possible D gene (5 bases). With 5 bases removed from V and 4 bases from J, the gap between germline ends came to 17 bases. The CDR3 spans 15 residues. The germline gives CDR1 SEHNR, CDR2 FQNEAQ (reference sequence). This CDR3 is CASSTQGAAGTEAFF. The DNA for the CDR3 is TGTGCCAGCAGCACCCAAGGGGCCGCAGGCACTGAAGCTTTCTTT.

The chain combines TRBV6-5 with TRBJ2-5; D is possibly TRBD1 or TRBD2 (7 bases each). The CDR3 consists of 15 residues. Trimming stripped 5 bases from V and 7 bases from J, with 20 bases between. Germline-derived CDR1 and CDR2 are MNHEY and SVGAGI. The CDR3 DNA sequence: TGTGCCAGCAGTAGGCAGGGGGAGGGGCGAGCGACCCAGTACTTC. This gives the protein CASSRQGEGRATQYF.

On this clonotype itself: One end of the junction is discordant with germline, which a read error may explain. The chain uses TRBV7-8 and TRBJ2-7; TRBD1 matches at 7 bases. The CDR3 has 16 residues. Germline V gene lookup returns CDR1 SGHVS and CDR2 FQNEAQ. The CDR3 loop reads CATSREIGTAIYEQYF. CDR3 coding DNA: TGTGCCACCAGCAGGGAAATCGGGACAGCGATATACGAGCAGTACTTC.

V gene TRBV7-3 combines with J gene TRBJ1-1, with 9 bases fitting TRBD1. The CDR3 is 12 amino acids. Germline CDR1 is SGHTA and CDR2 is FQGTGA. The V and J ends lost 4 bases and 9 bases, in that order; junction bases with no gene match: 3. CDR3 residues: CASSSQGAKAFF. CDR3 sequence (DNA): TGTGCCAGCAGCTCACAGGGGGCGAAAGCTTTCTTT.

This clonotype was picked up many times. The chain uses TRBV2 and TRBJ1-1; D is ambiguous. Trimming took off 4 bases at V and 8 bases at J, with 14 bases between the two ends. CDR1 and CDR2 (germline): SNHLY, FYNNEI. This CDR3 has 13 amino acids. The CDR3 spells CASSGWLDGEAFF. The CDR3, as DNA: TGTGCCAGCAGTGGATGGTTGGACGGAGAAGCTTTCTTT.

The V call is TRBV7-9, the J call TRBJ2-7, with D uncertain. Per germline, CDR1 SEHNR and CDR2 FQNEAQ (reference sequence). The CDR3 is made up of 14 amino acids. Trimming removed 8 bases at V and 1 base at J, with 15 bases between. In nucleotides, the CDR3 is TGTGCCAGCGGTTTAACGGAAGAGTCCTACGAGCAGTACTTC. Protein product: CASGLTEESYEQYF.

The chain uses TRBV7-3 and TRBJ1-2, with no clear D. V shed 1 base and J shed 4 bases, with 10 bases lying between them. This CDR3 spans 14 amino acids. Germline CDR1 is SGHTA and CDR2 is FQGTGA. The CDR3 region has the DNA TGTGCCAGCAGCTTAAGGATGGGCGCCTATGGCTACACCTTC. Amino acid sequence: CASSLRMGAYGYTF.

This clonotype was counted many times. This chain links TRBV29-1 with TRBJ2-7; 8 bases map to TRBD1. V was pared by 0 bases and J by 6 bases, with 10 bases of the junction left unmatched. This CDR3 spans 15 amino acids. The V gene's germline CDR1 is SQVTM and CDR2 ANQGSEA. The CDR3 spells CSVEEGSRGHVEQYF. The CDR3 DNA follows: TGCAGCGTTGAAGAAGGGAGCAGGGGGCACGTCGAGCAGTACTTC.

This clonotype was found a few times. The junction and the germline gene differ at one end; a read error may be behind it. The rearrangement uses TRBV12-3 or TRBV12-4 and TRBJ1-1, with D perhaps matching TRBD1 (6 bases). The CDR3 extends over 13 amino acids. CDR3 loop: CASSEGGNTEAFF. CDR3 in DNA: TGCGCCAGCAGTGAAGGGGGAAACACTGAAGCTTTCTTT.

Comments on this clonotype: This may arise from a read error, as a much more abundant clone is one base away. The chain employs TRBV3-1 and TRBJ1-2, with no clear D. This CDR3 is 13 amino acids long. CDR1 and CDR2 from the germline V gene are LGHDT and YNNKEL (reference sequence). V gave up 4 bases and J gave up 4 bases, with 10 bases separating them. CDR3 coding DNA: TGTGCCAGCAGCCGCCCCTCGGGCTATGGCTACACCTTC. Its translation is CASSRPSGYGYTF.

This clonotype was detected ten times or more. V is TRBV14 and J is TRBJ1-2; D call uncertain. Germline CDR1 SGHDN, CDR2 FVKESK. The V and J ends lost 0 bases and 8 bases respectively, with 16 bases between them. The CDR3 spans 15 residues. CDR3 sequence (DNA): TGTGCCAGCAGCCAAGAAAGGTTTATCCCTATCGGCTACACCTTC. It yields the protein CASSQERFIPIGYTF.

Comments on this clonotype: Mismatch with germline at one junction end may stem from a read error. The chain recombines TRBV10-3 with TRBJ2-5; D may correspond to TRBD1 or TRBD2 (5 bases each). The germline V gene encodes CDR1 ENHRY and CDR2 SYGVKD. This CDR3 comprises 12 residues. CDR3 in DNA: TGTGCCATCAGTGAGACTCTGAGGGACCGGGAATTC. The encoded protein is CAISETLRDREF.

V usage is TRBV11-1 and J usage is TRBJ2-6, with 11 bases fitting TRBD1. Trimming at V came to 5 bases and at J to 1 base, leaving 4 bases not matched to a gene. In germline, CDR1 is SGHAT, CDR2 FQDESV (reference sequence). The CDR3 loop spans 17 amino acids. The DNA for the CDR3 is TGTGCCAGCAGCGAGGGACAGGGGGTATCTGGGGCCAACGTCCTGACTTTC. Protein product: CASSEGQGVSGANVLTF.

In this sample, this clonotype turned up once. Here the CDR3 reads CSTDQGGTSGTQYF. The CDR3 DNA sequence: TGCAGCACGGATCAGGGAGGGACTAGCGGGACCCAGTACTTC. The V gene is TRBV20-1, the J gene TRBJ2-5; 11 bases align to TRBD2. Germline values: CDR1 DFQATT, CDR2 SNEGSKA (reference sequence). The CDR3 consists of 14 residues.

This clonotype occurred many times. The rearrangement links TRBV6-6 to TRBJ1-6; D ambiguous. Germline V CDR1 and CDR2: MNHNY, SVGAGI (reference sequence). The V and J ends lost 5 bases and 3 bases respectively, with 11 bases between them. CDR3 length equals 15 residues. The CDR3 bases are TGTGCCAGCAGTCCCCCCGGGAACTATAATTCACCCCTCCACTTT. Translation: CASSPPGNYNSPLHF.

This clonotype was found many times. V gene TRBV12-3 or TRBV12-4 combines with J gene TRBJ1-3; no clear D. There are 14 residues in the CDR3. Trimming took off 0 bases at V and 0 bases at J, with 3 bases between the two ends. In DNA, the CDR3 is TGTGCCAGCAGTTTAGCCTCCTCTGGAAACACCATATATTTT. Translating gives CASSLASSGNTIYF.

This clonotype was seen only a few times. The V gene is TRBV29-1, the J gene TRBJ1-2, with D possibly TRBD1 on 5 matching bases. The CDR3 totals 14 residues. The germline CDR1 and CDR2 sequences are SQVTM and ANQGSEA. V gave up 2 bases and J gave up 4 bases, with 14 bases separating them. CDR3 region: CSVESWGESYGYTF. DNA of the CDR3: TGCAGCGTTGAAAGCTGGGGGGAGAGCTATGGCTACACCTTC.

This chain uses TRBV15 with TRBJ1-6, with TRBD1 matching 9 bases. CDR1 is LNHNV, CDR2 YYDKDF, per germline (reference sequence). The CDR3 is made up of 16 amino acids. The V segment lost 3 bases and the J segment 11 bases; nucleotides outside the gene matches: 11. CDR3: CATSSDRTGDMPPLHF. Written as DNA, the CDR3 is TGTGCCACCAGCAGTGACCGGACAGGGGATATGCCACCCCTCCACTTT.

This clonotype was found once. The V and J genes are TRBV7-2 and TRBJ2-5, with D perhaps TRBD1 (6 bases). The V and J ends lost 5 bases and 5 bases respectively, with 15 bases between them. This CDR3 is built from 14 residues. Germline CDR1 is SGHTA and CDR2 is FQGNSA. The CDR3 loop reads CASSKPQGLETQYF. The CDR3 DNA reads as TGTGCCAGCAGCAAGCCACAGGGTTTGGAGACCCAGTACTTC.

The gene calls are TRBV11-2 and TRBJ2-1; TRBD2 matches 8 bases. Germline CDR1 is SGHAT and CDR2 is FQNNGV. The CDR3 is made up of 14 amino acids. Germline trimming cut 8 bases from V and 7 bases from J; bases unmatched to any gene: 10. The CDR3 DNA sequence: TGTGCCAGCTCCCCTCCCGGGAGGGAGAATGAGCAGTTCTTC. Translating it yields CASSPPGRENEQFF.

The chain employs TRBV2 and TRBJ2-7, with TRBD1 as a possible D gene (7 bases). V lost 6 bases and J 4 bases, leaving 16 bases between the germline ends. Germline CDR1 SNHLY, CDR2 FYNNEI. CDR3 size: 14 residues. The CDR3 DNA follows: TGTGCCAGCAGAGAGACAGGGACTTTTTACGAGCAGTACTTC. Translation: CASRETGTFYEQYF.

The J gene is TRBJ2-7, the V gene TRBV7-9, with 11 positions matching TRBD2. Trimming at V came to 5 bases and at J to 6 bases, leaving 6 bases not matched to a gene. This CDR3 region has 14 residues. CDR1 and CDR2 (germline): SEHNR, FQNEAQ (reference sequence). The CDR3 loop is CASSHSGRALEQYF. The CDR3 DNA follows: TGTGCCAGCAGCCATAGCGGGAGGGCCCTCGAGCAGTACTTC.

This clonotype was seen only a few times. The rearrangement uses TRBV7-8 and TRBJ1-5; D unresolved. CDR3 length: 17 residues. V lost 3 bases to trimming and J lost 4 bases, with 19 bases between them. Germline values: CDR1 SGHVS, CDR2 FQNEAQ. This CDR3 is CASSFSVGGIGNQPQHF. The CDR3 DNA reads TGTGCCAGCAGCTTCTCCGTGGGAGGGATCGGGAATCAGCCCCAGCATTTT.

CDR3 coding DNA: TGTGCCAGCAGCTTAGCGTCGGATGAGCAGTTCTTC. This translates into CASSLASDEQFF. The chain joins TRBV7-9 to TRBJ2-1, with D hard to call. Germline V lookup: CDR1 SEHNR, CDR2 FQNEAQ (reference sequence). Trimming pared 0 bases from V and 8 bases from J, leaving 5 bases between. The CDR3 has 12 residues. Variable domain in full (rest from reference TRBV7-9 and TRBJ2-1): DTGVSQNPRHKITKRGQNVTFRCDPISEHNRLYWYRQTLGQGPEFLTYFQNEAQLEKSRLLSDRFSAERPKGSFSTLEIQRTEQGDSAMYLCASSLASDEQFFGPGTRLTVL.